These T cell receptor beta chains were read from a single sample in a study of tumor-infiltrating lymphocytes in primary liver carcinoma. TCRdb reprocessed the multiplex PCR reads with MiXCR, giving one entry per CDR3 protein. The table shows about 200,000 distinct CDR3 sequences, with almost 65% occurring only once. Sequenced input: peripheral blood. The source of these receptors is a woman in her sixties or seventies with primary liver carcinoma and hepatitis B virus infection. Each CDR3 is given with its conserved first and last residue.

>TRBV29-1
CSVRWPRYEQYF
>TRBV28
CAGTAGNELYNEQFF
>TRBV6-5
CASSYAGTGISGNTIYF
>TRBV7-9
CASSLAGAWDEQFF
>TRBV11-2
CANSFSREVNTEAFF
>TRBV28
CASSPRLVRGTGELFF
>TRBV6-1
CASSISVSSTDTQYF
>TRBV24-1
CATSDVGTSGNMNEQFF
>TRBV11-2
CASSRSVLDQPQHF
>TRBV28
CASSSPSGRVALYEQYF
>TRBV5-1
CASSIATGLNDQFF
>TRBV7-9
CASSPTSTDTQYF
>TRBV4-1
CASSQAWQSQETQYF
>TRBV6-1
CASSEPPDRGNEQFF